This is a list of T cell receptor beta chains from one sample in a study of human T cells and chemical hapten exposure. TCRdb reprocessed the RACE reads with MiXCR, giving one entry per CDR3 protein. Among over 85,000 distinct CDR3 sequences listed, around 11% were seen once. The specimen comprised whole blood, sampled in connection with sensitization to the hapten diphenylcyclopropenone (DPC). The receptor set was obtained from a woman aged 40 to 55 with alopecia areata. Some clones in this sample may be carry-over from other donors' samples. Both conserved end residues are trimmed from each CDR3. Fields, in order: CDR3 protein, J gene, D gene, V gene, clone size. D genes are given only for firm matches. The size entry is marked missing in some rows and otherwise reads once, few, many or a size class.

SAPGTRGLSYNEQF | TRBJ2-1 | TRBD2 | TRBV20-1 | many
ASSLRAEAF | TRBJ1-1 | . | TRBV7-9 | .
ATSRGRGVNEQY | TRBJ2-7 | TRBD2 | TRBV15 | few
ASSVEHRGFEQF | TRBJ2-1 | . | TRBV9 | many
ASSLATEQY | TRBJ2-7 | . | TRBV5-6 | .
AWSVQGADQPQH | TRBJ1-5 | TRBD1 | TRBV30 | many
ASGNRAGANVLT | TRBJ2-6 | . | TRBV5-1 | .
ASSADYPGTAGDTGHEQF | TRBJ2-1 | . | TRBV9 | few
ASSLPGLTTPYEQY | TRBJ2-7 | . | TRBV6-2/TRBV6-3 | few
ASSPTRGLAGVPRYNEQF | TRBJ2-1 | TRBD2 | TRBV7-2 | .
ASRRTLTGGGSEQY | TRBJ2-7 | TRBD1 | TRBV28 | many
ASSPQGADTQY | TRBJ2-3 | . | TRBV13 | few
ASKRLAGGAETQY | TRBJ2-5 | TRBD2 | TRBV6-2/TRBV6-3 | few
ATTEGANQPQH | TRBJ1-5 | . | TRBV19 | few
ASNPGGGRDTQY | TRBJ2-3 | . | TRBV28 | few
ASSLFLSSPLH | TRBJ1-6 | . | TRBV12-3/TRBV12-4 | few
ASSLGGFITDTQY | TRBJ2-3 | . | TRBV7-2 | .
ASSLEGQGYYGYT | TRBJ1-2 | TRBD1 | TRBV7-2 | many
AIKTVGIDTEAF | TRBJ1-1 | . | TRBV12-3/TRBV12-4 | .
ASSLAGVRYGYT | TRBJ1-2 | . | TRBV7-9 | few
ATAGEGEDTQY | TRBJ2-3 | TRBD2 | TRBV28 | many
ASSYSIKVSAEAF | TRBJ1-1 | . | TRBV6-5 | many
SARAGFSSYNSPLH | TRBJ1-6 | . | TRBV20-1 | .
ASSLAAGGNIQY | TRBJ2-4 | TRBD2 | TRBV28 | few
ASSAWDTEAF | TRBJ1-1 | . | TRBV28 | .
ASSRPGHYEQY | TRBJ2-7 | . | TRBV11-1 | many
ASMEAGQETQY | TRBJ2-5 | . | TRBV28 | .
ASSRRHKSTGEQY | TRBJ2-7 | . | TRBV5-6 | .
ASSLDGRGLGTDTQY | TRBJ2-3 | . | TRBV11-2 | .
ASSPSQGTLYGYT | TRBJ1-2 | TRBD1 | TRBV7-2 | .
ASQERRGRGETQY | TRBJ2-5 | TRBD1 | TRBV10-2 | .
ASNPTGGYEKLF | TRBJ1-4 | TRBD1 | TRBV6-5 | many
ASSDGSTDTQY | TRBJ2-3 | . | TRBV6-4 | many
ASSSSGTSLGISTDTQY | TRBJ2-3 | TRBD2 | TRBV6-6 | few
ASSLEGGSYKQY | TRBJ2-7 | . | TRBV7-9 | .
ASSSDRGGGYT | TRBJ1-2 | TRBD1 | TRBV6-6 | .
SASDGSGTDTQY | TRBJ2-3 | . | TRBV20-1 | few
ASSPGQNTYNEQF | TRBJ2-1 | . | TRBV18 | many
ASSLWEKETQY | TRBJ2-5 | . | TRBV7-3 | few
ASIRGNGEQF | TRBJ2-1 | . | TRBV12-3/TRBV12-4 | few
ASSPTGGRETQY | TRBJ2-5 | TRBD1 | TRBV7-8 | many
ASSQGMGETQY | TRBJ2-5 | . | TRBV2 | .
AVHRDSSYEQY | TRBJ2-7 | TRBD1 | TRBV5-4 | few
ASSPTRKGTGNTEAF | TRBJ1-1 | TRBD1 | TRBV18 | many
SASPSLSYEQY | TRBJ2-7 | . | TRBV20-1 | few
ASTQPGGGETQY | TRBJ2-5 | . | TRBV7-2 | few